A selection of T cell receptor beta chains follows, all from one sample in a study of CD8+ T cells in alopecia areata. Sequencing used immunoSEQ multiplex PCR; TCRdb keeps in-frame clones, though not all of them. The sample gives about 6,900 clones, under 70% of which show up once; roughly 16% is in the top ten. The input for sequencing was skin, taken at week 4, from a patient treated with tofacitinib. These receptors came from a human donor with alopecia areata. Both conserved end residues are part of each CDR3. The D gene is left open where the match is weak. The size entry is marked missing in some rows and otherwise reads once, few, many or a size class.

CDR3nt: TGTGCCAGCAGTGAATCTAGCGGACTCTACGAGCAGTACTTC
CDR3aa: CASSESSGLYEQYF
j_gene: TRBJ2-7
abundance: once
v_gene: TRBV2
d_gene: TRBD2

CDR3nt: TGTGCCAGTACCGAGACCGGGGCTAAGGAAAACATTCAGTACTTC
CDR3aa: CASTETGAKENIQYF
j_gene: TRBJ2-4
abundance: -
v_gene: TRBV19
d_gene: -

CDR3nt: TGTGCCAGCATCGGCATAGGGCCAGGGGGTCTCTACGAGCAGTACTTC
CDR3aa: CASIGIGPGGLYEQYF
j_gene: TRBJ2-7
abundance: -
v_gene: TRBV7-9
d_gene: TRBD1

CDR3nt: TGCGCCAGCAGCCGTAGGACGGGAGAAATGTGGAAACTGTTTTTT
CDR3aa: CASSRRTGEMWKLFF
j_gene: TRBJ1-4
abundance: -
v_gene: TRBV4-3
d_gene: -

CDR3nt: TGTGCCAGCAGCTTGTGGTTCCCACTACAGGAGTACTTC
CDR3aa: CASSLWFPLQEYF
j_gene: TRBJ2-7
abundance: -
v_gene: TRBV5-4
d_gene: -

CDR3nt: TGTGCCAGCAGCTTAGGACTACAAGAGACCCAGTACTTC
CDR3aa: CASSLGLQETQYF
j_gene: TRBJ2-5
abundance: -
v_gene: TRBV7-2
d_gene: -

CDR3nt: TGTGCCAGCAGTGAACTTCCCATCCTGGGGCGGGAAGATACGCAGTATTTT
CDR3aa: CASSELPILGREDTQYF
j_gene: TRBJ2-3
abundance: -
v_gene: TRBV2
d_gene: -

CDR3nt: TGTGCCAGCAGCTGGACGAACACTGAAGCTTTCTTT
CDR3aa: CASSWTNTEAFF
j_gene: TRBJ1-1
abundance: -
v_gene: TRBV5-5
d_gene: -

CDR3nt: TGCAGCGTTGTAGGGGCAAGGGAGCAGTTCTTC
CDR3aa: CSVVGAREQFF
j_gene: TRBJ2-1
abundance: -
v_gene: TRBV29-1
d_gene: -

CDR3nt: TGTGCCAGCACACTGACGGGGAGGTCCGGGGAGCTGTTTTTT
CDR3aa: CASTLTGRSGELFF
j_gene: TRBJ2-2
abundance: once
v_gene: TRBV6-1
d_gene: -

CDR3nt: TGTGCTAGTGGTTTGGTAGCGGGACAGGGAACCGGGGAGCTGTTTTTT
CDR3aa: CASGLVAGQGTGELFF
j_gene: TRBJ2-2
abundance: once
v_gene: TRBV12-5
d_gene: TRBD1

CDR3nt: TGTGCCAGCAGCTTAGTGTGGGTGGGGCCCGAAGGCGTGAACACTGAAGCTTTCTTT
CDR3aa: CASSLVWVGPEGVNTEAFF
j_gene: TRBJ1-1
abundance: few
v_gene: TRBV7-3
d_gene: -

CDR3nt: TGCGCCAGCAGTGTATTGGCTAGCGGGAGGGAAGATCTCGGGGAGCTGTTTTTT
CDR3aa: CASSVLASGREDLGELFF
j_gene: TRBJ2-2
abundance: -
v_gene: TRBV10-1
d_gene: TRBD2

CDR3nt: TGTGCCAGCAGCCAAGATCTTCAGGGAAGGAAATGGGACACTGAAGCTTTCTTT
CDR3aa: CASSQDLQGRKWDTEAFF
j_gene: TRBJ1-1
abundance: few
v_gene: TRBV4-2
d_gene: -

CDR3nt: TGTGCCAGCAGCCCTTATGCTGGAGGGTTCACTGAAGCTTTCTTT
CDR3aa: CASSPYAGGFTEAFF
j_gene: TRBJ1-1
abundance: -
v_gene: TRBV5-5
d_gene: -

CDR3nt: TGTGCCTGGAGGAAGCCGTCCAACACTGAAGCTTTCTTT
CDR3aa: CAWRKPSNTEAFF
j_gene: TRBJ1-1
abundance: -
v_gene: TRBV30
d_gene: -

CDR3nt: TGCGCCAGCAGCACCTACCTAGCGGGGTACTCCTACGAGCAGTACTTC
CDR3aa: CASSTYLAGYSYEQYF
j_gene: TRBJ2-7
abundance: -
v_gene: TRBV5-1
d_gene: TRBD2

CDR3nt: TGTGCCATCAGTGAATTACCGTTTCTTATTATGGGGGGCGAGCAGTACTTC
CDR3aa: CAISELPFLIMGGEQYF
j_gene: TRBJ2-7
abundance: -
v_gene: TRBV10-3
d_gene: -

CDR3nt: TGCGCCAGCGGGTTCCACGGTCTGTCGGACAACCAGTACTTC
CDR3aa: CASGFHGLSDNQYF
j_gene: TRBJ2-5
abundance: -
v_gene: TRBV28
d_gene: -

CDR3nt: TGTGCCAGCTTCGTGGAGCCTTATGTCTACACCTTC
CDR3aa: CASFVEPYVYTF
j_gene: TRBJ1-2
abundance: once
v_gene: TRBV6-5
d_gene: -

CDR3nt: TGTGCCAGCCGGACTCGCGGGTACGAGCAGTACTTC
CDR3aa: CASRTRGYEQYF
j_gene: TRBJ2-7
abundance: -
v_gene: TRBV28
d_gene: -

CDR3nt: TGCGCCAGCAGCCCCAACCCTTTTGACAGGGCATTGAACACTGAAGCTTTCTTT
CDR3aa: CASSPNPFDRALNTEAFF
j_gene: TRBJ1-1
abundance: few
v_gene: TRBV4-1
d_gene: TRBD1

CDR3nt: TGCGCCAGCAGCTTATCCCTAGCGGGAGGCTCGGAGCAGTTCTTC
CDR3aa: CASSLSLAGGSEQFF
j_gene: TRBJ2-1
abundance: -
v_gene: TRBV5-1
d_gene: TRBD2

CDR3nt: TGCGCCAGCCAGGGGGGGCGGAGCACAGATACGCAGTATTTT
CDR3aa: CASQGGRSTDTQYF
j_gene: TRBJ2-3
abundance: -
v_gene: TRBV4-1
d_gene: -

CDR3nt: TGTGCCAGCAGCCCAACCACCATAGACAGGAGCTCCTACGAGCAGTACTTC
CDR3aa: CASSPTTIDRSSYEQYF
j_gene: TRBJ2-7
abundance: -
v_gene: TRBV7-9
d_gene: -

CDR3nt: TGTGCCAGTAGTGAGACCCCCCCGAGGGAGACCCAGTACTTC
CDR3aa: CASSETPPRETQYF
j_gene: TRBJ2-5
abundance: -
v_gene: TRBV19
d_gene: -

CDR3nt: TGCAGCGTTGACAGGGAGGAAAAACTGTTTTTT
CDR3aa: CSVDREEKLFF
j_gene: TRBJ1-4
abundance: -
v_gene: TRBV29-1
d_gene: -

CDR3nt: TGTGCCAGCAGTGATAACAGGGTCTACGAGCAGTACTTC
CDR3aa: CASSDNRVYEQYF
j_gene: TRBJ2-7
abundance: -
v_gene: TRBV6-1
d_gene: -

CDR3nt: TGTGCCAGCAGCTATGGAACTATGAACACTGAAGCTTTCTTT
CDR3aa: CASSYGTMNTEAFF
j_gene: TRBJ1-1
abundance: -
v_gene: TRBV11-2
d_gene: -

CDR3nt: TGCGCCAGCAGCTCCCACCCGGCCAATACGCAGTATTTT
CDR3aa: CASSSHPANTQYF
j_gene: TRBJ2-3
abundance: -
v_gene: TRBV5-1
d_gene: -

CDR3nt: TGTGCCAGCAGCGTTGGGACTGCCGCCAAAAACATTCAGTACTTC
CDR3aa: CASSVGTAAKNIQYF
j_gene: TRBJ2-4
abundance: -
v_gene: TRBV5-5
d_gene: -

CDR3nt: TGTGCCAGCAGTTTAAGGAGGGGGGGTACGAATGAGCAGTTCTTC
CDR3aa: CASSLRRGGTNEQFF
j_gene: TRBJ2-1
abundance: once
v_gene: TRBV27
d_gene: -

CDR3nt: TGCGCATCAGAGGGACGTACCCCAGATACGCAGTATTTT
CDR3aa: CASEGRTPDTQYF
j_gene: TRBJ2-3
abundance: -
v_gene: TRBV4-1
d_gene: -

CDR3nt: TGCAGCGTGAAATCACAGGGGGCGCTGCGTGAAAACATTCAGTACTTC
CDR3aa: CSVKSQGALRENIQYF
j_gene: TRBJ2-4
abundance: few
v_gene: TRBV29-1
d_gene: TRBD1

CDR3nt: TGTGCCAGCAGTTTCGTTGGGTTACCGCCGGATACGCAGTATTTT
CDR3aa: CASSFVGLPPDTQYF
j_gene: TRBJ2-3
abundance: few
v_gene: TRBV27
d_gene: -

CDR3nt: TGCGCCAGCAGCGGGACTAGCGGGGGGAATGAGCAGTTCTTC
CDR3aa: CASSGTSGGNEQFF
j_gene: TRBJ2-1
abundance: -
v_gene: TRBV5-1
d_gene: TRBD2

CDR3nt: TGTGCCTGGAGTCGTGGTGATACCTACGAGCAGTACTTC
CDR3aa: CAWSRGDTYEQYF
j_gene: TRBJ2-7
abundance: -
v_gene: TRBV30
d_gene: -

CDR3nt: TGTGCCACCAGCAGGCAACTCAGGGGGCGAGGGCAAGAGACCCAGTACTTC
CDR3aa: CATSRQLRGRGQETQYF
j_gene: TRBJ2-5
abundance: -
v_gene: TRBV15
d_gene: TRBD1

CDR3nt: TGTGCCAGCAGTTACTCTAAACGGGCCTATGAGCAGTTCTTC
CDR3aa: CASSYSKRAYEQFF
j_gene: TRBJ2-1
abundance: -
v_gene: TRBV6-5
d_gene: -

CDR3nt: TGTGCCAGCAGCCCGATGACAGGGATCCGCACAGATACGCAGTATTTT
CDR3aa: CASSPMTGIRTDTQYF
j_gene: TRBJ2-3
abundance: -
v_gene: TRBV27
d_gene: TRBD1

CDR3nt: TGTGCCAGCAGGCCCTGGATGATCGACACGCAGTATTTT
CDR3aa: CASRPWMIDTQYF
j_gene: TRBJ2-3
abundance: once
v_gene: TRBV27
d_gene: -

CDR3nt: TGTGCCAGCAGCCCTAGCGGGGGGGCCATAAGGACAGATACGCAGTATTTT
CDR3aa: CASSPSGGAIRTDTQYF
j_gene: TRBJ2-3
abundance: -
v_gene: TRBV14
d_gene: TRBD2

CDR3nt: TGCGCCAGCAGCCAAGCAGGGTTATCAGGGTTGGGAGCTTTCTTT
CDR3aa: CASSQAGLSGLGAFF
j_gene: TRBJ1-1
abundance: -
v_gene: TRBV4-1
d_gene: -

CDR3nt: TGTGCCAGCAGCTTTGACACAGATACGCAGTATTTT
CDR3aa: CASSFDTDTQYF
j_gene: TRBJ2-3
abundance: -
v_gene: TRBV5-4
d_gene: -

CDR3nt: TGTGCCTGCGCTCGGGGAGAGCAGCCCCAGCATTTT
CDR3aa: CACARGEQPQHF
j_gene: TRBJ1-5
abundance: -
v_gene: TRBV30
d_gene: -

CDR3nt: TGTGCCAGCAGCTTGGGACAGGGCCCCTACGAGCAGTACTTC
CDR3aa: CASSLGQGPYEQYF
j_gene: TRBJ2-7
abundance: -
v_gene: TRBV5-8
d_gene: TRBD1

CDR3nt: TGCGCCAGCAGCCAAGAATGGGTGAACACTGAAGCTTTCTTT
CDR3aa: CASSQEWVNTEAFF
j_gene: TRBJ1-1
abundance: -
v_gene: TRBV4-1
d_gene: -

CDR3nt: TGCAGCGTTGAAATGTTCCCCACCGCCAAGAACCTCTATGGCTACACCTTC
CDR3aa: CSVEMFPTAKNLYGYTF
j_gene: TRBJ1-2
abundance: -
v_gene: TRBV29-1
d_gene: -